This T cell receptor (beta chain) is drawn from a study of molecular identifiers for immune sequencing clone quantification. Germline CDR1 reads SSHAT; CDR2 reads FNYEAQ (reference sequence). CDR3 length: 14 residues. MiXCR was run by TCRdb on the PCR reads, yielding one entry per CDR3 protein. The repertoire holds around 480,000 distinct CDR3 sequences, with roughly 25% as singletons. On this clonotype: Given the absence of the conserved phenylalanine or tryptophan at the CDR3 end, a read error is likely.

Sequencing was performed on naive CD8+ T cells from blood, with Jurkat cell RNA spiked in. The sample's subset: FACS-sorted CD8+CD4-CCR7+CD45RA+ naive T cells. V and J are TRBV7-7 and TRBJ2-5, with a tentative D call TRBD1 (5 bases). The receptor comes from a human donor in good health. Some libraries in this study had Jurkat cell RNA spiked in. The DNA for the CDR3 is TGTGCTAGCAGCCCCCTGGGCAGGGAAGAGACCCAGTACCTC. Amino acid sequence: CASSPLGREETQYL.